This T cell receptor (beta chain) came from a study of cytomegalovirus exposure and HLA in healthy donors (dated by TCRdb to about 2017). With respect to the entire study: According to an earlier analysis of 587 of the donors, about 180 million T cells yielded 117 million unique TCR beta sequences and 276 Gb of sequence data. The study was designed to test whether signatures of past pathogen exposure could be identified by cataloging public T cell receptors. The later analysis used no new phenotypic data to find candidate immune exposures, relying instead on TCR beta sequences and their occurrence across donors. To predict cytomegalovirus infection status, the study brought together high-throughput TCR immunosequencing, statistical association of individual TCRs with disease status, and machine learning. A later genetic analysis took genome-wide SNP genotypes for about 55% of the 666 donors and used that subset as a discovery cohort. Along with the approximately 600-subject first cohort, a separate validation cohort of over a hundred different subjects was used. Roughly 5 DR-DQ haplotypes were handled as single units for association and clustering, since linkage in the cohort was strong. Across approximately 420 genotyped donors of the cohort, an average of 235,054 unique TCR beta nucleotide sequences per donor were sequenced, and roughly 20% of those sequences were non-productive. An early release covering more than 500 HLA-typed donors comprised approximately 290 gigabases of sequencing data and approximately 85 million unique TCR sequences. In a later analysis, previously published TCR beta repertoires from several hundred donors were re-analyzed and high-resolution HLA genotyping was added so that TCR occurrence patterns could be studied. All discovery cohort repertoires had been generated on a single sequencing platform. Of the 300 to 400 genotyped donors, 81% fell in the genetic ancestry cluster associated with self-reported Caucasian donors. Typing coverage differed by locus: A, B, C, DRB1 and DQB1 were typed in about 629-640 donors, DQA1 in 522, DPA1 in some 570, and DPB1 in just under 490. Donor age, sex, ethnicity and CMV serostatus were compiled together with the repertoire data. The study used immunosequencing to profile the T cell repertoires of about 670 subjects and linked those repertoires to cytomegalovirus serostatus. HLA typing covered class I and class II loci at four-digit resolution. An earlier analysis of more than 450 of the donors used high-throughput TCR beta sequencing to judge whether each TCR beta V gene segment behaved as functional or pseudogenic. Broad study findings and their caveats: The 87-base-pair reads could not distinguish some IMGT-functional V segments, including TRBV6-2 and TRBV6-3, so those segments were excluded. When HLA alleles, especially DR and DQ, strongly co-occurred, TCR associations were difficult to assign to individual alleles. Because counts were too low, roughly 18 rarely observed V segments, including chromosome 9 orphons, were left out of the earlier analysis of 587 of the donors. In both the original and validation cohorts, the classifier was reported to diagnose cytomegalovirus status with high specificity and sensitivity. The study gave a list of more than 150 TCR beta chains associated with cytomegalovirus. According to a later analysis, parvovirus B19, influenza, CMV and Epstein-Barr virus appeared linked to several top co-occurrence clusters. At a false discovery rate of 0.05, a later analysis linked 16,951 TCR beta sequences to specific HLA alleles. Most CMV-associated TCR beta chains appeared to be HLA-restricted in a later analysis, and the HLA associations seemed to be driven largely by CMV exposure. In a later analysis, HLA-associated TCR beta chains showed more clonal expansion and lower generation probabilities than non-associated chains that were equally common. Across donors, most TCR sequences were observed very rarely, whereas some public TCRs were present in many individuals. Broadly in line with IMGT annotations, most TCR beta V segments showed up in productive rearrangements about 87% or about 30% of the time in an earlier analysis of several hundred of the donors. Correlated functional status among segregating V segments might be attributable to linkage disequilibrium, but an unknown experimental factor could not be ruled out. For the cohort, immune exposure information was limited to CMV serostatus. The authors suggested that the approach could potentially be generalized to other disease states and immunological phenotypes. Sequencing depth was assumed to be roughly uniform across donors in the presence/absence analyses, though that assumption may not hold. HLA typing was unavailable for some donors at each locus, so association tests used only the typed subset. A later genetic analysis reported fewer N-insertions in productive TCRs among donors in an Asian-associated ancestry cluster than the roughly 720-donor mean. A few of the identified cytomegalovirus-associated TCR beta chains were confirmed in vitro to be specific for cytomegalovirus antigens. A later analysis found that TCR association rates varied across HLA loci, with DRB1 alleles showing the most associated TCRs and HLA-C alleles the fewest. V-gene and J-gene trimming of TCR beta chains was associated with a missense DCLRE1C variant in a later genetic analysis, and the association was replicated in an independent cohort. A cluster of highly shared sequence variants was judged likely to be a technical artifact of the sequencing pipeline. A further reported finding was that TCR beta sequences accurately predicted the HLA-A and HLA-B alleles for most subjects in the first cohort. The cohort was sequenced for TCR beta chains only, and without alpha or paired-chain data the features that could be detected were limited.

Only a few counts were recorded for this clone. The specificity of this receptor is unknown. Base qualities were left out, and no much larger clone turns up one base away. In total, fewer than 750 healthy bone marrow donors made up the cohort. At the time of sampling, every cohort member was nominally healthy, though immune exposures that went unrecorded were likely present. The donor was CMV seronegative and belonged to the group of 350 to 400 seronegative cohort members. Each donor provided a peripheral blood sample, and peripheral blood mononuclear cells were used for TCR beta sequencing. The Qiagen DNeasy Blood Extraction Kit was used to extract genomic DNA from the blood cell samples. Library generation was performed with the immunoSEQ multiplex PCR assay. A mixture of 60 forward primers for TCR Vbeta segments and 13 reverse primers for TCR Jbeta segments was used in the multiplex PCR. Amplification of the CDR3 region of rearranged TCR beta genes was performed with a multiplex PCR assay on genomic DNA. Amplified TCR beta libraries were sequenced as 87-base-pair reads on the Illumina HiSeq System. In the authors' own workflow: A later analysis counted 65 million to 90 million unique TCR beta chains across the approximately 700 repertoires, and around 12 million of these chains were shared by at least two donors. Raw reads were error-corrected and collapsed into unique sequences by a nearest-neighbor algorithm in which closely related sequences were merged to remove PCR and sequencing errors. Alignment of CDR3 sequences to IMGT reference sequences was used to assign V, D and J gene segments. For a sequence to be retained, a match of at least six nucleotides was required to both a V gene segment and a J gene segment. A rearrangement was called productive if the CDR3 had no stop codons and remained in frame with V and J, and every other rearrangement was called non-productive. Following IMGT convention, CDR3 was defined as the stretch from the second conserved V-encoded cysteine up to the conserved J-encoded phenylalanine. The earlier analysis of 587 of the donors excluded sequences that lacked an unambiguous match to a single V gene segment. An earlier analysis of several hundred of the donors called V segments functional above 56.7% productive rearrangements and segregating when the between-donor standard deviation exceeded 5%. A statistical classification framework was built to diagnose cytomegalovirus status from the catalog of TCR beta chain sequences. In a later analysis, V and J genes were assigned by comparing TCR nucleotide sequences against IMGT/GENE-DB human TR gene sequences. A later analysis assigned CDR3 sequences and most-parsimonious VDJ recombination scenarios with the TCRdist pipeline. A later analysis defined each TCR beta chain by its CDR3 amino acid sequence plus V-gene family, and excluded reads lacking a unique V-gene family. In a later analysis, around 650 highly shared, low-generation-probability nucleotide sequences were removed to address suspected cross-contamination and a sequencing artifact. For each public chain, a later analysis derived a clonal expansion index from normalized ranks of inferred template counts within each repertoire. In a later analysis, generation probabilities were computed using a VDJ recombination model fitted to out-of-frame rearrangements, and the results were checked against IGoR. A later analysis scored TCR-TCR, TCR-HLA and TCR-CMV co-occurrence with hypergeometric tests, applying a repertoire-size bias correction to TCR pairs. False discovery rates were estimated in a later analysis by permuting HLA or CMV assignments 20 times. In a later analysis, co-occurring TCRs were grouped with DBSCAN, and TCRdist sequence similarity was added when clustering was performed within HLA-allele-positive subsets. Repertoires with fewer than 30,000 or more than 120,000 public chains were left out of co-occurrence clustering, as were five repertoires with anomalous nucleotide sharing. TCRdb's version of the immuneACCESS table is confined to in-frame rearrangements and falls short of the full clone set. An unresolved V gene accounts for under half of the shortfall where checked; the remainder is of unknown origin. From that table come the V and J calls and clone size; the DNA was used to work out D and trimming. A total of around 190,000 clones appear in this sample, approximately 86% of them only once. Of the sample, 1.5% to 2% is held by the ten largest clones.

The germline V gene yields SNHLY for CDR1 and FYNNEI for CDR2. The CDR3 starts with the cysteine, ends with the phenylalanine, and has 11 residues. The only DNA kept is the CDR3, 33 bases in frame from the first base. V is reduced by 6 bases and J by 4 bases, leaving a spacing of 6 bases between them. Sequenced: PBMCs. Here the chain combines TRBV2 and TRBJ2-5, with the identity of the D gene unclear. The sequence was obtained from a woman aged 18-30 years in good health and CMV-seronegative. CDR3 protein: CASSRGETQYF. The bases are TGTGCCAGCAGCAGAGGAGAGACCCAGTACTTC.